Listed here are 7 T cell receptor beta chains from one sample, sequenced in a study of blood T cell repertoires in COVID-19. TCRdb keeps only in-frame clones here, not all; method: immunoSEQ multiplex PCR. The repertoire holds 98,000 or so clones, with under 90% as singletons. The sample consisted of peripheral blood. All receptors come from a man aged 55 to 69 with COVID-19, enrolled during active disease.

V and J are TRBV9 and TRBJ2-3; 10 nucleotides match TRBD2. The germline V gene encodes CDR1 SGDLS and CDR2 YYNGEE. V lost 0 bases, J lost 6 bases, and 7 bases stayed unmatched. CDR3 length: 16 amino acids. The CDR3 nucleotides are TGTGCCAGCAGCGTAGGTAGGCTAGCGGGAGTGGATACGCAGTATTTT. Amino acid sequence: CASSVGRLAGVDTQYF.

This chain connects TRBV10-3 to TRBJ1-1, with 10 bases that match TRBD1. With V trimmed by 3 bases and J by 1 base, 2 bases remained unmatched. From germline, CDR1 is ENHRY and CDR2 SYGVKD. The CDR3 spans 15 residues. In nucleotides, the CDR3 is TGTGCCATCAGTGATAGGGACAGGGGGAACACTGAAGCTTTCTTT. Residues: CAISDRDRGNTEAFF.

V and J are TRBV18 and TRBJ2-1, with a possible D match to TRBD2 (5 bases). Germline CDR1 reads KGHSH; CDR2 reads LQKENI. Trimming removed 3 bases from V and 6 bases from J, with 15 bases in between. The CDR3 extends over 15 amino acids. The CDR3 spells CASSPSFPSSNEQFF. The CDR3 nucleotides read TGTGCCAGCTCACCGTCTTTTCCTAGCAGCAATGAGCAGTTCTTC.

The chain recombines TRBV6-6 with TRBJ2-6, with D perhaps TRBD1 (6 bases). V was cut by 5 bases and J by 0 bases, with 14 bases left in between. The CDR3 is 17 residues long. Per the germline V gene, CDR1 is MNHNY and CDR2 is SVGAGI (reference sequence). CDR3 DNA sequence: TGTGCCAGCAGTCAGTGGACAGCTGTCTCTGGGGCCAACGTCCTGACTTTC. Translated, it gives CASSQWTAVSGANVLTF.

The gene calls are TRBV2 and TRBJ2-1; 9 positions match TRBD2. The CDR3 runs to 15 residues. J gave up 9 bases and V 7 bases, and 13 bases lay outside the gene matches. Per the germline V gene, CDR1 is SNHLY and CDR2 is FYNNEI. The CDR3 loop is CASNVAVAGDREQFF. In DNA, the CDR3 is TGTGCCAGCAATGTCGCGGTAGCGGGAGACCGTGAGCAGTTCTTC.

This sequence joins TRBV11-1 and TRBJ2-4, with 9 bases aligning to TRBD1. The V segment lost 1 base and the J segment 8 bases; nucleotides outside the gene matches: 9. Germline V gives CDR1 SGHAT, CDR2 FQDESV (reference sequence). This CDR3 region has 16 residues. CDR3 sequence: CASSLDQTGGGDIQYF. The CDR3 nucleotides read TGTGCCAGCAGCTTAGACCAGACAGGGGGAGGAGACATTCAGTACTTC.

The CDR3 reads CASSLGHSSYEQYF. CDR3 coding DNA: TGTGCCAGTAGTCTCGGACACAGCTCCTACGAGCAGTACTTC. The chain links TRBV19 to TRBJ2-7; possible D gene TRBD1, 5 bases. Trimming cost V 5 bases and J 0 bases, with 11 bases left between them. The CDR3 is made up of 14 amino acids. The germline CDR1 and CDR2 sequences are LNHDA and SQIVND (reference sequence). Full variable domain (remainder filled in from reference TRBV19 and TRBJ2-7): DGGITQSPKYLFRKEGQNVTLSCEQNLNHDAMYWYRQDPGQGLRLIYYSQIVNDFQKGDIAEGYSVSREKKESFPLTVTSAQKNPTAFYLCASSLGHSSYEQYFGPGTRLTVT.